This TCR beta chain was documented in a study of T-cell memory formation after mild COVID-19. General study findings and limits: What remained unconfirmed was the SARS-CoV-2 specificity of second-wave clones peaking on day 37.

TCRdb processed the 5' RACE reads anew with MiXCR; each CDR3 protein has one entry. The data hold 390,000 or so distinct CDR3 sequences, with about 16% observed a single time. Concerning this clonotype: What it recognizes is unknown.

Losses at the gene ends were 0 bases for V and 2 bases for J; bases not matched to a gene: 7. The V gene's germline CDR1 is MNHEY and CDR2 SVGEGT. The CDR3 spans 17 residues. The source of this sequence is a man younger than 35 who had mild COVID-19 (a few samples of this study predate the infection). Cell type and time point are not known. The sample was PBMCs or a T cell subset sorted from them (not recorded which). J is TRBJ1-1 and V is TRBV6-2 or TRBV6-3; 9 bases agree with TRBD1. The CDR3, as DNA: TGTGCCAGCAGTTACTCCCGACAGGGGGGTAGAAACACTGAAGCTTTCTTT. Its translation: CASSYSRQGGRNTEAFF.